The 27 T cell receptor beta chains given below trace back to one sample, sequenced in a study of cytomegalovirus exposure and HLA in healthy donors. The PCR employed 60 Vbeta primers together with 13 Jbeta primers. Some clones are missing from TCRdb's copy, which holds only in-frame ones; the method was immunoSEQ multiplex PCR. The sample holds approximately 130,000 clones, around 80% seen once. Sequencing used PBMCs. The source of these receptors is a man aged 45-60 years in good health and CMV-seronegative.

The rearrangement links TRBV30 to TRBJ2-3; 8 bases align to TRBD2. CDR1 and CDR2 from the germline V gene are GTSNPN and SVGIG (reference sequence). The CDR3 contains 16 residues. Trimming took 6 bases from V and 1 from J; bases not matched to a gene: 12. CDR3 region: CACSTGGAGGTDTQYF. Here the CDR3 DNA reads TGTGCCTGTTCCACCGGGGGGGCTGGGGGCACAGATACGCAGTATTTT.

The CDR3 sequence is CASSPEPLTSGGAPHNEQFF. The CDR3 DNA sequence: TGTGCCAGCAGTCCCGAACCCCTGACTAGCGGGGGGGCCCCCCACAATGAGCAGTTCTTC. V and J are TRBV27 and TRBJ2-1; 14 positions match TRBD2. V shed 5 bases and J 5 bases; nucleotides not matched to a gene: 17. CDR3 length equals 20 residues. CDR1 MNHEY and CDR2 SMNVEV come from the germline V gene (reference sequence).

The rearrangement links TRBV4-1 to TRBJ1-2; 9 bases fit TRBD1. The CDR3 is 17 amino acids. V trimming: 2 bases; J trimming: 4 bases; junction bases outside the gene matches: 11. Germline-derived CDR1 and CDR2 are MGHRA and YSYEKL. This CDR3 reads CASSQSGMGQGFYGYTF. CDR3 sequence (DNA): TGCGCCAGCAGCCAATCGGGAATGGGACAGGGCTTCTATGGCTACACCTTC.

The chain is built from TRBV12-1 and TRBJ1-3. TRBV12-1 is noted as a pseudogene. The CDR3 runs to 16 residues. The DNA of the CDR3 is TGTGCCAGCAGCTTTGAGAGTCCATGCTCTGGAAACACCATATATTTT. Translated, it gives CASSFESPCSGNTIYF.

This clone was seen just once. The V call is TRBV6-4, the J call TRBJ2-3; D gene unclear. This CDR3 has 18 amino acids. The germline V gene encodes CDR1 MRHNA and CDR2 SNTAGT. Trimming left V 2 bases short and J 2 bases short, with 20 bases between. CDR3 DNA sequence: TGTGCCAGCAGTGACCCTACGGGTGCCCCACCACTCACAGATACGCAGTATTTT. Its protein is CASSDPTGAPPLTDTQYF.

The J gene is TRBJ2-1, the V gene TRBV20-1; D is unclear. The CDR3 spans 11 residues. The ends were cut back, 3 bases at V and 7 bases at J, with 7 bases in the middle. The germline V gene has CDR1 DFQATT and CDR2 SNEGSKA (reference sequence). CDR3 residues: CSARAYNEQFF. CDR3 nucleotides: TGCAGTGCTAGGGCATATAATGAGCAGTTCTTC.

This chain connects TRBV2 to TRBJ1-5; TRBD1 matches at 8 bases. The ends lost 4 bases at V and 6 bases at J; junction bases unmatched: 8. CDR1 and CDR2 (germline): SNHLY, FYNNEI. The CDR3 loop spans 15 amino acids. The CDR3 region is CASSVEGRGRQPQHF. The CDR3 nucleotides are TGTGCCAGCAGTGTTGAGGGCAGGGGGCGTCAGCCCCAGCATTTT. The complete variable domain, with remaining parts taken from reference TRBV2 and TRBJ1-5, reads EPEVTQTPSHQVTQMGQEVILRCVPISNHLYFYWYRQILGQKVEFLVSFYNNEISEKSEIFDDQFSVERPDGSNFTLKIRSTKLEDSAMYFCASSVEGRGRQPQHFGDGTRLSIL.

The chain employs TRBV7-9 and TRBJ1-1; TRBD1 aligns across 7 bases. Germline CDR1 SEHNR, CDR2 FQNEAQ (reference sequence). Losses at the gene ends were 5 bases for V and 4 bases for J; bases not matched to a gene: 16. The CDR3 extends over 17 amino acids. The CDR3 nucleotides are TGTGCCAGCAGCCCGAGCCTAGGGGGGACAGAAGGCACTGAAGCTTTCTTT. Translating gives CASSPSLGGTEGTEAFF. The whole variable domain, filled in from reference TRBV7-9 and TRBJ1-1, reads DTGVSQNPRHKITKRGQNVTFRCDPISEHNRLYWYRQTLGQGPEFLTYFQNEAQLEKSRLLSDRFSAERPKGSFSTLEIQRTEQGDSAMYLCASSPSLGGTEGTEAFFGQGTRLTVV.

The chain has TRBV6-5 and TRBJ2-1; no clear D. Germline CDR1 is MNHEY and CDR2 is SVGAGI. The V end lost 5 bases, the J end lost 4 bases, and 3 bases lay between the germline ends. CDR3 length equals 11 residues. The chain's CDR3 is CASSQYNEQFF. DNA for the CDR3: TGTGCCAGCAGTCAATACAATGAGCAGTTCTTC.

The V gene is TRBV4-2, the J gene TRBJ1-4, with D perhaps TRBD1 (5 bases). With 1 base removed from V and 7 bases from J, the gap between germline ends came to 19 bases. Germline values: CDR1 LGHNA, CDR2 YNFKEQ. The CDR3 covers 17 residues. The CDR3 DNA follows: TGTGCCAGCAGCCAAGCCCTCGTGGGGGGGAGGCGTGAAAAACTGTTTTTT. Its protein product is CASSQALVGGRREKLFF.

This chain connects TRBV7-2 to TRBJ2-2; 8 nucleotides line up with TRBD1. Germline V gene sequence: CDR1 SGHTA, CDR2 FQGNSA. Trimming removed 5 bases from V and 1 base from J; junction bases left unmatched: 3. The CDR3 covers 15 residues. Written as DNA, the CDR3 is TGTGCCAGCAGCCCGGACAGGGAGAACACCGGGGAGCTGTTTTTT. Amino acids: CASSPDRENTGELFF.

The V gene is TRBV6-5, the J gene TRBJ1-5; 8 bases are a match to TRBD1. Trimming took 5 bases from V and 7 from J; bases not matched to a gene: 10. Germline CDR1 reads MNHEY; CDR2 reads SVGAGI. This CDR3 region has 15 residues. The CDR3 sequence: CASSPQGAPGQPQHF. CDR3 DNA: TGTGCCAGCAGTCCCCAGGGGGCGCCGGGACAGCCCCAGCATTTT.

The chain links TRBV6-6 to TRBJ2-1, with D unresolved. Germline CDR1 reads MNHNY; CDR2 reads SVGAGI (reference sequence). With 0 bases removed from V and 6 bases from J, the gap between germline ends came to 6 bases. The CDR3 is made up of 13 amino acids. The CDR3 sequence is CASSYSTVNEQFF. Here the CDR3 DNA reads TGTGCCAGCAGTTACTCGACTGTCAATGAGCAGTTCTTC.

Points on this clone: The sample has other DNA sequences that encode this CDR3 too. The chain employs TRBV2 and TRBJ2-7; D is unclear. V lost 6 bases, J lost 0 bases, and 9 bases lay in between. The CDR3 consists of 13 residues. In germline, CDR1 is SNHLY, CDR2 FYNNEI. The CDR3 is CASSRDSSYEQYF. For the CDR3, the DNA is TGTGCCAGCAGCCGCGATAGCTCCTACGAGCAGTACTTC.

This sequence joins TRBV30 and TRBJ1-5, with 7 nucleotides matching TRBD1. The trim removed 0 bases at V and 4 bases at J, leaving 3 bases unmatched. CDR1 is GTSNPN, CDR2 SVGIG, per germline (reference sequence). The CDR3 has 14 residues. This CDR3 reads CAWSVGTVNQPQHF. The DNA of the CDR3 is TGTGCCTGGAGTGTAGGGACAGTTAATCAGCCCCAGCATTTT.

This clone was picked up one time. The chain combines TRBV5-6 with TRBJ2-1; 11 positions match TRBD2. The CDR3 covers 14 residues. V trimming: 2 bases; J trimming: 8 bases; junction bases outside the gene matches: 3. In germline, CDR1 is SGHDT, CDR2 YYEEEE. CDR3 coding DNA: TGTGCCAGCAGCTTCTTAGCGGGGGGGCATGAGCAGTTCTTC. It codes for CASSFLAGGHEQFF.

CDR3 loop: CASKMSGASTDTQYF. The CDR3 coding sequence is TGTGCCAGCAAGATGAGCGGTGCTAGCACAGATACGCAGTATTTT. The rearrangement links TRBV5-4 to TRBJ2-3, with D tentatively TRBD2 (5 bases). Germline CDR1 and CDR2: SGHNT and YYREEE (reference sequence). Trimming cost V 6 bases and J 0 bases, with 14 bases left between them. This CDR3 region has 15 residues.

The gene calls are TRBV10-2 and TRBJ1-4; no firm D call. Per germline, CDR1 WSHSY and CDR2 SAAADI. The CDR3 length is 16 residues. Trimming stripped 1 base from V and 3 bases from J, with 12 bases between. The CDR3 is CASSEFYRRANEKLFF. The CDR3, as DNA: TGCGCCAGCAGTGAGTTTTATCGGCGGGCTAATGAAAAACTGTTTTTT.

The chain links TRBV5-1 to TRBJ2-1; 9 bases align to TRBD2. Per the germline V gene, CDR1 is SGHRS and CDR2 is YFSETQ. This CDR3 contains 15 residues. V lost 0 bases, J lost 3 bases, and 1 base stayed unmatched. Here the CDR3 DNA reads TGCGCCAGCAGCTTGGGACTAGCGGACTACAATGAGCAGTTCTTC. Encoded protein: CASSLGLADYNEQFF. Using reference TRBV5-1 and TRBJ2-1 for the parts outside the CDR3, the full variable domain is KAGVTQTPRYLIKTRGQQVTLSCSPISGHRSVSWYQQTPGQGLQFLFEYFSETQRNKGNFPGRFSGRQFSNSRSEMNVSTLELGDSALYLCASSLGLADYNEQFFGPGTRLTVL.

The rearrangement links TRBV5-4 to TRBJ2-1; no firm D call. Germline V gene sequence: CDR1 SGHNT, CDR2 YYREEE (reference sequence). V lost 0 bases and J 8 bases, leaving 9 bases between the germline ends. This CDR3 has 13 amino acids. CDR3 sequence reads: CASSLAFADEQFF. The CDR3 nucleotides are TGTGCCAGCAGCTTGGCTTTCGCAGATGAGCAGTTCTTC.

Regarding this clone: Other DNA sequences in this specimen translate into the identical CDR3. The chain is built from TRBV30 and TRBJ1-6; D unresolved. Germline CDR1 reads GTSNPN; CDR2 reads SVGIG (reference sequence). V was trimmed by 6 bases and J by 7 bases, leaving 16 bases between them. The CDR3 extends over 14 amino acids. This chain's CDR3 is CACLHGLGNSPLHF. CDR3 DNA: TGTGCCTGCCTTCACGGACTGGGAAATTCACCCCTCCACTTT. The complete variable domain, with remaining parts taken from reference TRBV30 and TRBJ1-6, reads SQTIHQWPATLVQPVGSPLSLECTVEGTSNPNLYWYRQAAGRGLQLLFYSVGIGQISSEVPQNLSASRPQDRQFILSSKKLLLSDSGFYLCACLHGLGNSPLHFGNGTRLTVT.

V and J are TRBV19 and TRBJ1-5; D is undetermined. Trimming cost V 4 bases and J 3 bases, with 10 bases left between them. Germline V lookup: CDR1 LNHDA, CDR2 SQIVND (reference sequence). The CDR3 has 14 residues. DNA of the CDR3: TGTGCCAGTAGTACGAGGGATTTCAATCAGCCCCAGCATTTT. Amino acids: CASSTRDFNQPQHF.

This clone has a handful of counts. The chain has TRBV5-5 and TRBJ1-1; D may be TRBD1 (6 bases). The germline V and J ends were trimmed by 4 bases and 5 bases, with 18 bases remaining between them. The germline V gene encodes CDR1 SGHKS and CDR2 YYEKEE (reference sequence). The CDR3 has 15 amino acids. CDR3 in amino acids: CASSAGQILGTEAFF. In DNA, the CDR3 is TGTGCCAGCAGCGCCGGACAGATTTTAGGGACTGAAGCTTTCTTT. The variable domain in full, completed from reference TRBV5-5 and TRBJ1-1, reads DAGVTQSPTHLIKTRGQQVTLRCSPISGHKSVSWYQQVLGQGPQFIFQYYEKEERGRGNFPDRFSARQFPNYSSELNVNALLLGDSALYLCASSAGQILGTEAFFGQGTRLTVV.

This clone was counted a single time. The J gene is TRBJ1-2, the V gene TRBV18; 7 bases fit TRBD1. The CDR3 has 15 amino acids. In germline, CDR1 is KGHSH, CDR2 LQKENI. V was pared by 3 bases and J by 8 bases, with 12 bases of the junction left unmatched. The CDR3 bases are TGTGCCAGCTCACCCTCCACTCCGACAGGGTCCGGCTACACCTTC. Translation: CASSPSTPTGSGYTF.

The CDR3 reads CASSLSTGANTEAFF. CDR3 coding DNA: TGTGCCAGCAGCTTGTCAACAGGGGCAAACACTGAAGCTTTCTTT. The V call is TRBV7-9, the J call TRBJ1-1; 7 nucleotides match TRBD1. Germline lookup yields CDR1 SEHNR and CDR2 FQNEAQ (reference sequence). This CDR3 is 15 amino acids long. J lost 2 bases, V lost 3 bases, and 6 bases had no gene match.

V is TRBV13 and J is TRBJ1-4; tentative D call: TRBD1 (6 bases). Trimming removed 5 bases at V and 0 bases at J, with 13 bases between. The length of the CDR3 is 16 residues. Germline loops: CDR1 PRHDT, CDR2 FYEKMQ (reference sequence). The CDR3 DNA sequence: TGTGCCAGCAGCGGGCGACAGGCCGCAACTAATGAAAAACTGTTTTTT. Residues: CASSGRQAATNEKLFF.

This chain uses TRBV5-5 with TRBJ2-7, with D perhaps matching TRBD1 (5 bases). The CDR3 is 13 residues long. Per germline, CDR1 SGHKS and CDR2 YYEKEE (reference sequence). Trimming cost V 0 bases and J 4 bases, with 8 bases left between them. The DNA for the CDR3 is TGTGCCAGCAGCTTGGGGACACCTTACGAGCAGTACTTC. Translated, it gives CASSLGTPYEQYF.